This T cell receptor beta chain was documented in a study of T cells in Graves' hyperthyroidism and ophthalmopathy. Germline V gene sequence: CDR1 SGHDN, CDR2 FVKESK. Trimming cost V 3 bases and J 5 bases, with 10 bases left between them. CDR3 length equals 13 residues. This clonotype was seen ten or more times. Researchers took RNA transcripts and amplified the TCR beta CDR3 regions from them. HTBI primers drove first-round RT-PCR of the TCR CDR3. In TCRdb, the multiplex PCR reads were re-called with MiXCR into one record per CDR3 protein. Of 610,000 or so distinct CDR3 sequences listed, 35% to 55% are singletons.

This receptor was taken from a woman aged 18-29 years with Graves' hyperthyroidism. The sample was peripheral blood or thyroid tissue (not recorded which). The V gene is TRBV14, the J gene TRBJ1-2, with no clear D. For the CDR3, the DNA is TGTGCCAGCAGCCAGCAGTTCAGATATGGCTACACCTTC. Translation: CASSQQFRYGYTF.